Reported below is one TCR beta chain. Antigen specificity is unknown. TCRdb keeps only in-frame clones here, not all; method: immunoSEQ multiplex PCR. The sample lists 90,000 to 95,000 clones, 80% to 95% seen once, with around 6% in the top ten. This record belongs to a study of graft-versus-host responses after intestinal transplantation. Study summary: Recipients uniformly received anti-thymocyte globulin induction, followed by tacrolimus and steroids for approximately 3 years.

Findings and caveats of the study: Some GvH clones were seen earlier in gut or blood, suggesting intestinal origin.

The source of this sequence is a human donor who received an intestinal transplant. Specimen: unstimulated CD8+ T cells sorted from spleen or lymph node cells, collected before intestinal transplant.

The CDR3 sequence is CASSWVGEYEQYF. CDR3 in DNA: TGCGCCAGCAGCTGGGTCGGCGAATACGAGCAGTACTTC. The chain has TRBV5-1 and TRBJ2-7, with D uncertain. Trimming removed 3 bases from V and 4 bases from J, with 11 bases in between. This CDR3 region has 13 residues. Germline lookup yields CDR1 SGHRS and CDR2 YFSETQ.